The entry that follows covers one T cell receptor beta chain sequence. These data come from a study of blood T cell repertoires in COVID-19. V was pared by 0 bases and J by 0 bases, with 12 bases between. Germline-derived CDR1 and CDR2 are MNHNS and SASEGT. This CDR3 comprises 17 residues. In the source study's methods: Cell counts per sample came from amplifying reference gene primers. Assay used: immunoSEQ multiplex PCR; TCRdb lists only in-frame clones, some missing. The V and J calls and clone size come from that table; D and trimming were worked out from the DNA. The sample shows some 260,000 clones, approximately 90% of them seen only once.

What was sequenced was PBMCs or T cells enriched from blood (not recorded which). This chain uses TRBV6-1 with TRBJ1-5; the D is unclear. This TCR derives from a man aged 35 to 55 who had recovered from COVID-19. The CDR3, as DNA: TGTGCCAGCAGTGAAGCGGTACCAGGACTTAGCAATCAGCCCCAGCATTTT. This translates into CASSEAVPGLSNQPQHF.